This TCR beta chain was found in a study of CD8+ T cells in alopecia areata. Findings and caveats of the study: The study found higher clonality in lesional than normal scalp, especially in alopecia totalis/universalis. Against the mouse data, patients shared TCRs less clearly, possibly for HLA reasons.

This CDR3 contains 15 residues. Germline V gene lookup returns CDR1 MDHEN and CDR2 SYDVKM. With V trimmed by 4 bases and J by 1 base, 4 bases remained unmatched. Comment on this clone: Antigen specificity is unknown.

Extracted RNA was reverse transcribed, and the resulting cDNA served as sequencing template. Clones were read by immunoSEQ multiplex PCR, and TCRdb kept only the in-frame ones, dropping some. This sample carries about 110,000 clones, about 50% of them seen once, and the ten largest clones take over 20%. V usage is TRBV28 and J usage is TRBJ1-1, with TRBD1 matching 9 bases. Material: NKG2D-low CD8+ T cells sorted from blood. The sequence came from a human donor with alopecia areata. CDR3 coding DNA: TGTGCCAGCAGTTGGGACAGGGAAAAGAACACTGAAGCTTTCTTT. Translation gives CASSWDREKNTEAFF. The variable domain in full, with the rest retrieved from reference TRBV28 and TRBJ1-1, is DVKVTQSSRYLVKRTGEKVFLECVQDMDHENMFWYRQDPGLGLRLIYFSYDVKMKEKGDIPEGYSVSREKKERFSLILESASTNQTSMYLCASSWDREKNTEAFFGQGTRLTVV.